These 21 T cell receptor beta chains were all obtained from the same sample, sequenced in a study of tumor-infiltrating lymphocytes in oesophageal squamous cell carcinoma. TCRdb re-called the PCR reads through MiXCR, storing one row per CDR3 protein. The sample yields over 8,500 distinct CDR3 sequences, roughly half seen once. Sequencing was carried out using esophageal tumor tissue. All receptors derive from a female donor with esophageal squamous cell carcinoma.

By proportion, this clonotype is medium-sized. The chain links TRBV2 to TRBJ2-1; TRBD2 agrees at 10 bases. With V trimmed by 8 bases and J by 5 bases, 12 bases remained unmatched. Germline lookup yields CDR1 SNHLY and CDR2 FYNNEI. This CDR3 region has 16 residues. DNA for the CDR3: TGTGCCAGCGCGGAGTTGCGCCTAGCGGGAGACAATGAGCAGTTCTTC. It translates to CASAELRLAGDNEQFF.

V usage is TRBV10-2 and J usage is TRBJ2-5, with D possibly being TRBD1 (6 bases). The J call may be incorrect, as the DNA end agrees better with TRBJ2-1. Germline CDR1 reads WSHSY; CDR2 reads SAAADI. The CDR3 length is 12 residues. The CDR3 DNA follows: TGCGCCAGCAGAGGGGGATTCAACGAGCAGTTCTTC. Its protein product is CASRGGFNEQFF.

The chain recombines TRBV9 with TRBJ2-7; 15 bases match TRBD2. Germline V lookup: CDR1 SGDLS, CDR2 YYNGEE. Trimming took 3 bases from V and 7 from J; bases not matched to a gene: 11. This CDR3 spans 17 amino acids. In nucleotides, the CDR3 is TGTGCCAGCAGCGCGGGGACTAGCGGGGGGTTCTACAATGAGCAGTACTTC. Protein: CASSAGTSGGFYNEQYF.

Turning to this clonotype: This likely comes from a read error, as the CDR3 has no conserved phenylalanine or tryptophan at its end. The DNA is left out, because the CDR3 cannot be placed on it with certainty; the CDR3 is given as TCRdb lists it. This chain uses TRBV20-1 with TRBJ2-5; TRBD1, the D gene given by the table, was not confirmed from the DNA. The V gene's germline CDR1 is DFQATT and CDR2 SNEGSKA (reference sequence). The CDR3 comprises 17 residues, both ends counted. CDR3 amino acids: CSASSTAITNYGYTFGS.

This rearrangement joins TRBV6-6 to TRBJ1-5, with D maybe TRBD1 (6 bases). The CDR3 covers 12 residues. The V end was cut by 6 bases, the J end by 15 bases, with 18 bases between. Germline V gene sequence: CDR1 MNHNY, CDR2 SVGAGI (reference sequence). This chain's CDR3 is CASRTGTGELHF. The CDR3 coding sequence is TGTGCCAGCAGAACAGGGACCGGGGAGCTGCATTTT.

This clonotype was seen at least ten times. This chain links TRBV6-4 with TRBJ2-1, with TRBD1 matching 8 bases. CDR3 length equals 14 residues. Unmatched junction bases numbered 6, after V lost 2 bases and J lost 9 bases. CDR1 MRHNA and CDR2 SNTAGT come from the germline V gene. CDR3 residues: CASSDSQGAPEQFF. The CDR3 DNA sequence: TGTGCCAGCAGTGACAGTCAGGGGGCTCCTGAGCAGTTCTTC.

This clonotype was seen many times. The chain recombines TRBV5-1 with TRBJ2-1; 12 bases are a match to TRBD2. The CDR3 is 16 amino acids. V lost 4 bases to trimming and J lost 7 bases; unmatched junction nucleotides: 9. The germline V gene encodes CDR1 SGHRS and CDR2 YFSETQ. CDR3 loop: CASSTRLAGAINEQFF. The CDR3 nucleotides read TGCGCCAGCAGCACGAGACTAGCGGGGGCCATAAATGAGCAGTTCTTC.

Note on this clonotype: Lacking the conserved final phenylalanine or tryptophan, this CDR3 likely reflects a read error. The DNA is left out, because the CDR3 cannot be placed on it with certainty; the CDR3 is given as TCRdb lists it. The chain is built from TRBV28 and TRBJ2-5; the listed D gene, TRBD2, was not tested against the DNA. From germline, CDR1 is MDHEN and CDR2 SYDVKM. The CDR3 has 17 amino acids, counting both end residues. CDR3 sequence: CADRRGQAIDYGYTFGS.

The V call is TRBV6-2 or TRBV6-3, the J call TRBJ2-3; 9 bases align to TRBD1. This CDR3 has 15 residues. Germline CDR1 and CDR2: MNHEY and SVGEGT. The V segment lost 6 bases and the J segment 5 bases; nucleotides outside the gene matches: 9. Written as DNA, the CDR3 is TGTGCCAGCAGCAGACAGGGGGTTGTGGAAGATACGCAGTATTTT. Translation gives CASSRQGVVEDTQYF.

This clonotype is deemed medium-sized. This chain connects TRBV6-1 to TRBJ2-5; TRBD2 aligns across 16 bases. The CDR3 has 22 amino acids. The germline gives CDR1 MNHNS, CDR2 SASEGT. The V gene end was trimmed by 5 bases and the J gene end by 3 bases; junction bases not matched to a gene: 21. CDR3 protein: CASSPGTSGRALLVGVEETQYF. DNA for the CDR3: TGTGCCAGCAGTCCCGGGACTAGCGGGAGGGCCTTATTAGTGGGGGTCGAAGAGACCCAGTACTTC.

This clonotype came up many times. The rearrangement uses TRBV6-1 and TRBJ1-5, with 8 bases lining up with TRBD1. Germline lookup yields CDR1 MNHNS and CDR2 SASEGT. V was pared by 5 bases and J by 0 bases, with 6 bases of the junction left unmatched. This CDR3 contains 16 residues. The CDR3 DNA is TGTGCCAGCAGTAGGACAGGGACGTATAGCAATCAGCCCCAGCATTTT. It translates to CASSRTGTYSNQPQHF.

V is TRBV2 and J is TRBJ1-5; D might be TRBD1 (6 bases). V gave up 6 bases and J gave up 2 bases, with 17 bases separating them. The CDR3 has 16 amino acids. Germline V lookup: CDR1 SNHLY, CDR2 FYNNEI. The CDR3 DNA reads TGTGCCAGCAGCGCTTTCAAGGGGGGAGGCAATCAGCCCCAGCATTTT. It encodes CASSAFKGGGNQPQHF.

The J gene is TRBJ2-7, the V gene TRBV7-8; maybe TRBD2 (5 bases). With the DNA end fitting TRBJ2-5 better, the J assignment may be wrong. The CDR3 totals 13 residues. Germline V gives CDR1 SGHVS, CDR2 FQNEAQ. CDR3 in amino acids: CASSLGERETQYF. The CDR3 DNA is TGTGCCAGCAGCTTAGGGGAGAGAGAGACCCAGTACTTC.

The chain couples TRBV6-1 to TRBJ2-1, with D perhaps matching TRBD1 or TRBD2 (5 bases each). The DNA matches TRBJ2-7 better at its end, which makes the J call doubtful. The CDR3 consists of 17 residues. The germline V gene has CDR1 MNHNS and CDR2 SASEGT. The CDR3 here is CASKAGFHGAASYEQYF. The CDR3 region has the DNA TGTGCCAGCAAGGCAGGGTTCCACGGAGCGGCCTCCTACGAGCAGTACTTC.

This clonotype was detected only once. V gene TRBV7-3 combines with J gene TRBJ2-5, with unresolved D. The CDR3 spans 15 residues. Between the trimmed V and J ends, which lost 2 bases and 0 bases, there was a span of 10 bases. Germline V gives CDR1 SGHTA, CDR2 FQGTGA. The CDR3 reads CASSLGPRDQETQYF. The DNA for the CDR3 is TGTGCCAGCAGCTTAGGACCCCGTGACCAAGAGACCCAGTACTTC.

The V call is TRBV11-2, the J call TRBJ2-3; D is perhaps TRBD1 (6 bases). With the DNA end fitting TRBJ2-5 better, the J assignment may be wrong. The CDR3 is 15 amino acids. Germline V gene sequence: CDR1 SGHAT, CDR2 FQNNGV. The CDR3 coding sequence is TGTGCCAGCAGCTTAAACACAGGGAACGGGGAGACCCAGTACTTC. Translating it yields CASSLNTGNGETQYF.

This clonotype was picked up a small number of times. The chain links TRBV7-2 to TRBJ2-3; D is tentatively TRBD1 or TRBD2 (5 bases each). Germline V lookup: CDR1 SGHTA, CDR2 FQGNSA. Trimming took 5 bases from V and 7 from J, leaving 19 bases between them. The CDR3 extends over 15 amino acids. The CDR3 is CASSETGTAVHTQYF. CDR3 coding DNA: TGTGCCAGCAGCGAAACCGGGACCGCAGTCCATACGCAGTATTTT.

The V and J genes are TRBV28 and TRBJ1-2; the D gene is possibly TRBD1 (6 bases). V shed 5 bases and J shed 5 bases, with 18 bases lying between them. The germline CDR1 and CDR2 sequences are MDHEN and SYDVKM. The CDR3 sequence is 15 residues long. CDR3 bases: TGTGCCAGCAGTAAGGGGGGGTTAGGTTCATATGGCTACACCTTC. Translation: CASSKGGLGSYGYTF.

This sequence joins TRBV2 and TRBJ2-1; D is undetermined. The J call is uncertain, as TRBJ2-5 better fits the DNA end. This CDR3 is 12 amino acids long. Per germline, CDR1 SNHLY and CDR2 FYNNEI. CDR3 sequence reads: CASKRSQETQYF. The CDR3 bases are TGTGCCAGCAAGCGCTCACAAGAGACCCAGTACTTC.

The chain uses TRBV7-2 and TRBJ2-5; 15 bases match TRBD2. The J call is uncertain, as TRBJ2-7 better fits the DNA end. Germline V gives CDR1 SGHTA, CDR2 FQGNSA. The CDR3 runs to 16 residues. The CDR3 spells CASSLGTSGRGYEQYF. CDR3 nucleotide sequence: TGTGCCAGCAGCTTAGGGACTAGCGGGAGGGGGTACGAGCAGTACTTC.

This clonotype showed up just once. CDR3 residues: CASTGSETYNEQFF. The CDR3 nucleotides read TGCGCCAGCACAGGTAGCGAAACCTACAATGAGCAGTTCTTC. The rearrangement uses TRBV5-1 and TRBJ2-7, with a tentative D call TRBD2 (5 bases). The DNA end lines up better with TRBJ2-1; the J call may be wrong. This CDR3 is built from 14 residues. Germline CDR1 SGHRS, CDR2 YFSETQ.